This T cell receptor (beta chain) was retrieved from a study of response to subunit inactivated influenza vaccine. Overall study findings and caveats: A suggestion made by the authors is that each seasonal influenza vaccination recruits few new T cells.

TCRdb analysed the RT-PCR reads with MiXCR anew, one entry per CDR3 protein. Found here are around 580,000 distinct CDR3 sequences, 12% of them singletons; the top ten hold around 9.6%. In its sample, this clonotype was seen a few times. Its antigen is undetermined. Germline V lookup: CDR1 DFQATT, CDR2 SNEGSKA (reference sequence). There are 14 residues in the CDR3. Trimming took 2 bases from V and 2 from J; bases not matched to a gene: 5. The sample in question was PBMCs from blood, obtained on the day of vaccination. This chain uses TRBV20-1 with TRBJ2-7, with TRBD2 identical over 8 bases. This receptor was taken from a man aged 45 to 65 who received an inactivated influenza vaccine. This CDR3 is CSARPGLGTYEQYF. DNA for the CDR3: TGCAGTGCTAGACCGGGACTAGGCACCTACGAGCAGTACTTC.